The next 4 T cell receptor beta chains were all read from a single sample in a study of PD-L1 blockade in urothelial cancer. Sequencing was performed with immunoSEQ multiplex PCR; in TCRdb, only in-frame clones are kept and a portion is missing. The sample carries around 86,000 clones, just under 85% recorded once. Time point denoted: pretreatment peripheral blood. The material was PBMCs, obtained around atezolizumab (anti-PD-L1) treatment. Source of these receptors: a man between 35 and 55 years old with urothelial cancer.

The chain employs TRBV2 and TRBJ2-6; TRBD1 matches 11 bases. Trimming removed 5 bases from V and 2 bases from J; junction bases left unmatched: 5. The V gene's germline CDR1 is SNHLY and CDR2 FYNNEI. The CDR3 has 17 residues. The CDR3, as DNA: TGTGCCAGCAGTTCCCTGGACAGGGGGCCTGGGGCCAACGTCCTGACTTTC. Protein product: CASSSLDRGPGANVLTF.

This sequence joins TRBV5-1 and TRBJ1-2; 10 bases are a match to TRBD1. CDR1 is SGHRS and CDR2 is YFSETQ in the germline V gene. The trim removed 4 bases at V and 5 bases at J, leaving 5 bases unmatched. This CDR3 contains 14 residues. CDR3 nucleotide sequence: TGCGCCAGCAGCCCCGGGACAGGGGTGTATGGCTACACCTTC. It specifies CASSPGTGVYGYTF.

The rearrangement links TRBV7-8 to TRBJ1-5, with D tentatively TRBD1 (5 bases). This CDR3 spans 16 amino acids. Trimming removed 2 bases at V and 9 bases at J, with 20 bases between. Looked up from germline, CDR1 is SGHVS and CDR2 is FQNEAQ. The CDR3 is CASSLSRGPGEGPQHF. The DNA of the CDR3 is TGTGCCAGCAGCTTATCGCGCGGCCCGGGGGAAGGGCCCCAGCATTTT.

The V call is TRBV6-6, the J call TRBJ1-4, with TRBD1 as a possible D gene (5 bases). The CDR3 contains 14 residues. The ends were cut back, 2 bases at V and 7 bases at J, with 11 bases in the middle. The germline V gene has CDR1 MNHNY and CDR2 SVGAGI (reference sequence). CDR3 residues: CASSYEQGGEKLFF. The CDR3 region has the DNA TGTGCCAGCAGTTACGAGCAGGGAGGTGAAAAACTGTTTTTT.